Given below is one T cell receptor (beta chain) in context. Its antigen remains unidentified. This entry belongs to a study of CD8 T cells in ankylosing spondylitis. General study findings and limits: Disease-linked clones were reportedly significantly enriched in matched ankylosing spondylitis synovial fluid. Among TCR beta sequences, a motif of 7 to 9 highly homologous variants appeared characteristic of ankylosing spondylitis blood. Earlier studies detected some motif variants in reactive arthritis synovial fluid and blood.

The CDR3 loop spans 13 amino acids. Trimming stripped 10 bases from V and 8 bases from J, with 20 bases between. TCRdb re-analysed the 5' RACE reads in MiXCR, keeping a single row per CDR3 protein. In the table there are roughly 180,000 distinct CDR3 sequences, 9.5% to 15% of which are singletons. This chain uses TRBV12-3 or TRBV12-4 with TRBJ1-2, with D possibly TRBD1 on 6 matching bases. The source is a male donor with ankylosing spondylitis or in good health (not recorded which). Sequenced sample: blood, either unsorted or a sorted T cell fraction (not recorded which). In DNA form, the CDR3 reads TGTGCCATCCATGATTGGGGGCTGGAAGGCTACACCTTC. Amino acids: CAIHDWGLEGYTF.